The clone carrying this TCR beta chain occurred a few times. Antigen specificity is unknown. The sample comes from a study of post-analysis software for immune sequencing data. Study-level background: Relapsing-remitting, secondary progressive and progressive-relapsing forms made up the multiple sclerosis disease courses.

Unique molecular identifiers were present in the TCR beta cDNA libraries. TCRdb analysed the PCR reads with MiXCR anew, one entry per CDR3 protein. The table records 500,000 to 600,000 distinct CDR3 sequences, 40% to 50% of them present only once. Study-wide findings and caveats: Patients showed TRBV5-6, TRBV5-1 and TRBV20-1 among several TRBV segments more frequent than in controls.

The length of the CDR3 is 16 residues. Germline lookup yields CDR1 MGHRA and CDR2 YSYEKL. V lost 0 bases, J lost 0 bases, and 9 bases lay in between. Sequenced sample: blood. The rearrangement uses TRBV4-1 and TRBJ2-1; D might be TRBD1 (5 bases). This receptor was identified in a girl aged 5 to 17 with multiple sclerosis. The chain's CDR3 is CASSQDRASSYNEQFF. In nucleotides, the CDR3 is TGCGCCAGCAGCCAAGACAGGGCGAGCTCCTACAATGAGCAGTTCTTC.